This T cell receptor (beta chain) is from a study of tumor-infiltrating lymphocytes in primary liver carcinoma. Overall study findings and caveats: Tumors had a top-250-clone fraction that was significantly higher than blood (p = 0.039).

CDR3 length: 13 amino acids. Trimming pared 3 bases from V and 4 bases from J, leaving 10 bases between. Germline V gives CDR1 DFQATT, CDR2 SNEGSKA (reference sequence). Each 20-30 mg portion of unsorted bulk tissue served as the source for co-extraction of RNA and DNA. Every tumor specimen contained over 85% viable tumor cells. Points on this clonotype: Its antigen is not identified.

Researchers generated TCR beta cDNA from about 500 ng of total RNA, relying on a constant-region primer. Amplification in three nested multiplex PCR rounds with slightly modified ARM-PCR gave rise to TCR beta libraries. Two initial PCR rounds of about 10 cycles each paired TRBV1-TRBV30 forward primers with a C-beta reverse primer. Each CDR3 protein gets one entry after TCRdb re-called the multiplex PCR reads with MiXCR. The profile covers about 190,000 distinct CDR3 sequences, with over 80% appearing a single time and 15% to 20% taken by the ten largest. The rearrangement uses TRBV20-1 and TRBJ1-5; no reliable D call. The clonotype originates from a man in his forties with primary liver carcinoma and hepatitis B virus infection. Specimen: tumor tissue from primary liver carcinoma. The CDR3: CSARAYRNQPQHF. DNA for the CDR3: TGCAGTGCTAGGGCTTATAGGAATCAGCCCCAGCATTTT.